The 26 T cell receptor beta chains given below trace back to one sample, sequenced in a study of shared clonotypes between healthy human individuals. The repertoire was sequenced with immunoSEQ multiplex PCR; TCRdb's copy has only in-frame clones and lacks some. This table has some 980,000 clones, 76% appearing once. The sequenced sample consisted of memory CD4+ T cells sorted from blood. The sample's subset: CD45RA-negative fraction. The receptors derive from a man between 18 and 29 years old in good health.

The CDR3 bases are TGTGCCAGCTCGGAGCGGTCCCGCAATCAGCCCCAGCATTTT. This gives the protein CASSERSRNQPQHF. This chain connects TRBV18 to TRBJ1-5, with D uncertain. CDR1 and CDR2 (germline): KGHSH, LQKENI. This CDR3 region has 14 residues. V lost 6 bases and J lost 2, with 11 bases in between.

This chain connects TRBV11-2 to TRBJ1-4; D perhaps matches TRBD1 (5 bases). Trimming pared 5 bases from V and 4 bases from J, leaving 11 bases between. CDR3 length equals 14 residues. The germline V gene encodes CDR1 SGHAT and CDR2 FQNNGV. The CDR3 reads CASSRDVSNEKLFF. CDR3 DNA: TGTGCCAGCAGCCGGGACGTTAGTAATGAAAAACTGTTTTTT. Full variable domain (missing parts from reference TRBV11-2 and TRBJ1-4): EAGVAQSPRYKIIEKRQSVAFWCNPISGHATLYWYQQILGQGPKLLIQFQNNGVVDDSQLPKDRFSAERLKGVDSTLKIQPAKLEDSAVYLCASSRDVSNEKLFFGSGTQLSVL.

As regards this clone: In the same sample, other DNA sequences code for this CDR3. The CDR3 sequence is CASSSRQAGQETQYF. For the CDR3, the DNA is TGTGCCAGCAGCTCTCGACAGGCTGGCCAAGAGACCCAGTACTTC. The V gene is TRBV7-9, the J gene TRBJ2-5; TRBD1 is a possible D gene (6 bases). The CDR3 has 15 residues. Germline lookup yields CDR1 SEHNR and CDR2 FQNEAQ (reference sequence). V lost 4 bases and J 1 base, leaving 13 bases between the germline ends.

The genes are TRBV6-6 and TRBJ1-2, with TRBD1 identical over 11 bases. The V and J ends lost 6 bases and 8 bases, in that order; junction bases with no gene match: 11. The CDR3 has 15 amino acids. Germline V gene sequence: CDR1 MNHNY, CDR2 SVGAGI (reference sequence). The CDR3 DNA reads TGTGCCAGCAGCCTTTACGGACAGGGGGCGCGGGGCTACACCTTC. Translation: CASSLYGQGARGYTF.

V and J are TRBV28 and TRBJ1-1, with a weak D call TRBD1 (6 bases). The ends were cut back, 9 bases at V and 0 bases at J, with 11 bases in the middle. Germline loops: CDR1 MDHEN, CDR2 SYDVKM. The CDR3 has 13 amino acids. CDR3 nucleotide sequence: TGTGCCAGTCTAGGGGGTATGAACACTGAAGCTTTCTTT. This gives the protein CASLGGMNTEAFF.

This rearrangement joins TRBV18 to TRBJ2-7, with unresolved D. CDR1 is KGHSH and CDR2 is LQKENI in the germline V gene. CDR3 length equals 14 residues. V was clipped by 2 bases and J by 0 bases, with 8 bases between them. The CDR3 region is CASSPTPTSYEQYF. CDR3 DNA sequence: TGTGCCAGCTCACCAACACCTACCTCCTACGAGCAGTACTTC.

This clone appeared once. The chain joins TRBV2 to TRBJ2-7; TRBD1 might be the D (6 bases). Germline V lookup: CDR1 SNHLY, CDR2 FYNNEI. V was trimmed by 8 bases and J by 6 bases, leaving 20 bases between them. There are 14 residues in the CDR3. The CDR3 DNA sequence: TGTGCCAGCGCCCAGGACAGCAAGATCGGCGAGCAGTACTTC. Translated, it gives CASAQDSKIGEQYF. Full variable domain (remainder filled in from reference TRBV2 and TRBJ2-7): EPEVTQTPSHQVTQMGQEVILRCVPISNHLYFYWYRQILGQKVEFLVSFYNNEISEKSEIFDDQFSVERPDGSNFTLKIRSTKLEDSAMYFCASAQDSKIGEQYFGPGTRLTVT.

This clone was seen only a few times. Germline is not matched at one junction end, which may reflect a read error. The chain uses TRBV28 and TRBJ1-2, with 7 nucleotides matching TRBD1. The CDR3 has 14 residues. Germline loops: CDR1 MDHEN, CDR2 SYDVKM. The CDR3: CASSIPTGRFSPSF. In nucleotides, the CDR3 is TGTGCCAGCAGTATCCCGACAGGGAGGTTTAGCCCTTCCTTC.

The V call is TRBV4-1, the J call TRBJ2-1; no clear D. This CDR3 has 13 residues. Germline V gene data show CDR1 as MGHRA and CDR2 as YSYEKL. V lost 0 bases and J lost 7, with 7 bases in between. The CDR3 sequence: CASSQDPHNEQFF. CDR3 coding DNA: TGCGCCAGCAGCCAAGACCCCCATAATGAGCAGTTCTTC.

This clone was observed a few times. This same CDR3 is encoded by further DNA sequences in the sample. This sequence joins TRBV4-1 and TRBJ2-5, with TRBD1 matching 8 bases. Germline V gene lookup returns CDR1 MGHRA and CDR2 YSYEKL. V shed 1 base, J shed 7 bases, and the junction held 11 bases outside the gene matches. The CDR3 runs 16 residues. DNA of the CDR3: TGCGCCAGCAGCCAAGCAGGACAGGGTCTCGGAGGGACCCAGTACTTC. Protein: CASSQAGQGLGGTQYF.

The chain recombines TRBV27 with TRBJ2-3; D tentatively reads TRBD1 or TRBD2 (5 bases each). This CDR3 is 17 amino acids long. Germline CDR1 reads MNHEY; CDR2 reads SMNVEV (reference sequence). The germline V and J ends were trimmed by 4 bases and 1 base, with 18 bases remaining between them. The CDR3 region has the DNA TGTGCCAGCAGTTGGGGGTCACGGGACCTGCGCACAGATACGCAGTATTTT. This translates into CASSWGSRDLRTDTQYF.

This chain links TRBV18 with TRBJ2-1; 7 nucleotides agree with TRBD2. J lost 6 bases, V lost 6 bases, and 11 bases had no gene match. This CDR3 comprises 15 residues. Germline lookup yields CDR1 KGHSH and CDR2 LQKENI. CDR3 DNA: TGTGCCAGCTCCCCGGTGAAGCGGGAAGGCAATGAGCAGTTCTTC. It yields the protein CASSPVKREGNEQFF.

CDR3 sequence: CASSSGSGNYNEQFF. In DNA, the CDR3 is TGTGCCAGCAGCTCTGGGAGCGGGAACTACAATGAGCAGTTCTTC. The J gene is TRBJ2-1, the V gene TRBV5-8; 7 bases are a match to TRBD2. In germline, CDR1 is SGHTS, CDR2 YDEGEE. V lost 3 bases to trimming and J lost 3 bases; unmatched junction nucleotides: 6. The CDR3 runs 15 residues.

This sequence joins TRBV10-3 and TRBJ1-1; TRBD1 might be the D (5 bases). V shed 10 bases and J shed 1 base, with 16 bases lying between them. Germline-derived CDR1 and CDR2 are ENHRY and SYGVKD. The CDR3 length is 14 residues. The CDR3 sequence is CAKRDGFRNTEAFF. CDR3 nucleotides: TGTGCCAAAAGGGACGGATTTAGGAACACTGAAGCTTTCTTT.

CDR3 amino acids: CASMSRSTEAFF. CDR3 DNA sequence: TGTGCCAGCATGTCAAGGTCCACTGAAGCTTTCTTT. The chain couples TRBV6-1 to TRBJ1-1; D ambiguous. The CDR3 runs 12 residues. The V end lost 7 bases, the J end lost 4 bases, and 10 bases lay between the germline ends. Germline loops: CDR1 MNHNS, CDR2 SASEGT.

The chain is built from TRBV6-6 and TRBJ2-3, with TRBD1 as a possible D gene (6 bases). Per germline, CDR1 MNHNY and CDR2 SVGAGI (reference sequence). The CDR3 is 13 amino acids. V lost 5 bases and J 5 bases, leaving 11 bases between the germline ends. The CDR3 loop is CASSAGRGDTQYF. CDR3 DNA: TGTGCCAGCAGTGCGGGCAGGGGAGATACGCAGTATTTT.

The chain has TRBV19 and TRBJ1-2; D is uncertain. This CDR3 is 13 amino acids long. Germline V gene lookup returns CDR1 LNHDA and CDR2 SQIVND (reference sequence). V gave up 6 bases and J gave up 6 bases, with 14 bases separating them. CDR3 in DNA: TGTGCCAGTAGCACGAGGGCGGGGAATGGCTACACCTTC. Protein: CASSTRAGNGYTF.

The rearrangement uses TRBV9 and TRBJ1-1; maybe TRBD1 (5 bases). Germline V gene data show CDR1 as SGDLS and CDR2 as YYNGEE. The CDR3 is 15 amino acids. With 4 bases removed from V and 1 base from J, the gap between germline ends came to 14 bases. The CDR3 sequence: CASSPAGQSNTEAFF. CDR3 DNA sequence: TGTGCCAGCAGCCCAGCGGGGCAGTCGAACACTGAAGCTTTCTTT. The whole variable domain, remainder taken from reference TRBV9 and TRBJ1-1, is DSGVTQTPKHLITATGQRVTLRCSPRSGDLSVYWYQQSLDQGLQFLIQYYNGEERAKGNILERFSAQQFPDLHSELNLSSLELGDSALYFCASSPAGQSNTEAFFGQGTRLTVV.

The V call is TRBV30, the J call TRBJ2-2; 9 positions agree with TRBD2. The CDR3 consists of 15 residues. Germline lookup yields CDR1 GTSNPN and CDR2 SVGIG (reference sequence). Trimming cost V 5 bases and J 3 bases; bases outside gene matches: 7. The DNA of the CDR3 is TGTGCCTGGTTCCAGCGGGGGGTCCACACCGGGGAGCTGTTTTTT. Residues: CAWFQRGVHTGELFF.

This clone was picked up one time. The gene calls are TRBV19 and TRBJ1-6; D ambiguous. Trimming removed 3 bases at V and 7 bases at J, with 10 bases between. Germline assignment: CDR1 LNHDA and CDR2 SQIVND (reference sequence). There are 14 residues in the CDR3. CDR3 DNA: TGTGCCAGTAGTATTGGAACGGAAAATTCACCCCTCCACTTT. Translation gives CASSIGTENSPLHF.

V and J are TRBV9 and TRBJ1-1; D gene unclear. The CDR3 extends over 14 amino acids. Trimming removed 0 bases at V and 1 base at J, with 7 bases between. Germline-derived CDR1 and CDR2 are SGDLS and YYNGEE. The CDR3: CASSVGPGNTEAFF. The CDR3, as DNA: TGTGCCAGCAGCGTAGGACCGGGGAACACTGAAGCTTTCTTT.

V usage is TRBV7-8 and J usage is TRBJ1-2; D is possibly TRBD1 (6 bases). The CDR3 has 15 residues. Trimming removed 5 bases from V and 4 bases from J, with 17 bases in between. Germline V gene sequence: CDR1 SGHVS, CDR2 FQNEAQ. As DNA, the CDR3 is TGTGCCAGCAGCCCGATATCACAGGGTGGCTATGGCTACACCTTC. It translates to CASSPISQGGYGYTF.

Remarks on this clone: Different DNA sequences within this sample yield the same CDR3. The rearrangement joins TRBV27 to TRBJ1-6; a possible D gene is TRBD1 (6 bases). Trimming pared 0 bases from V and 5 bases from J, leaving 8 bases between. The germline gives CDR1 MNHEY, CDR2 SMNVEV (reference sequence). The length of the CDR3 is 15 residues. The chain's CDR3 is CASSLSDRNNSPLHF. The CDR3 DNA is TGTGCCAGCAGTTTATCAGACAGGAATAATTCACCCCTCCACTTT.

The DNA of the CDR3 is TGTGCCTGGAGTGTAAGGGGGCGGGAGGACTACGAGCAGTACTTC. This codes for CAWSVRGREDYEQYF. The chain carries TRBV30 and TRBJ2-7; TRBD2 is a possible D gene (8 bases). The CDR3 is 15 amino acids. Trimming shortened V by 0 bases and J by 3 bases, and 15 bases separated the two germline ends. Germline V lookup: CDR1 GTSNPN, CDR2 SVGIG (reference sequence).

V is TRBV9 and J is TRBJ2-5; a weak D match, TRBD1 (6 bases). Trimming removed 0 bases at V and 5 bases at J, with 14 bases between. There are 15 residues in the CDR3. The germline CDR1 and CDR2 sequences are SGDLS and YYNGEE. CDR3 residues: CASSVVLGQSETQYF. The CDR3 DNA is TGTGCCAGCAGCGTAGTATTGGGACAATCGGAGACCCAGTACTTC.

As concerns this clone: Its ends do not fully match the called genes, so a read error is possible. The J gene is TRBJ1-1, the V gene TRBV5-8; 8 bases map to TRBD1. Germline V gene sequence: CDR1 SGHTS, CDR2 YDEGEE. The CDR3 is 16 amino acids. This chain's CDR3 is CASSLGTGKRNTEAFF. DNA of the CDR3: TGTGCCAGCAGTTTGGGGACAGGTAAAAGGAACACTGAAGCTTTCTTT.